The 16 T cell receptor beta chains in this list originate from one sample, sequenced in a study of shared clonotypes between healthy human individuals. The table came from immunoSEQ multiplex PCR; TCRdb's copy has only in-frame clones and leaves some out. Among 450,000 to 500,000 clones listed, 65% to 85% were seen once. Sequencing used PBMCs. These receptors all come from a woman between 35 and 50 years old in good health. Some clones in this sample may be carry-over from other donors' samples.

This clone was seen only a few times. The chain carries TRBV4-1 and TRBJ1-3; D gene uncertain. V shed 3 bases and J shed 2 bases, with 11 bases lying between them. CDR1 and CDR2 from the germline V gene are MGHRA and YSYEKL. This CDR3 spans 15 amino acids. The CDR3 loop reads CASSHLGRTGNTIYF. In DNA form, the CDR3 reads TGCGCCAGCAGCCATCTGGGAAGGACTGGAAACACCATATATTTT.

This chain connects TRBV11-2 to TRBJ2-1; perhaps D is TRBD1 or TRBD2 (5 bases each). The germline V and J ends were trimmed by 1 base and 0 bases, with 13 bases remaining between them. Looked up from germline, CDR1 is SGHAT and CDR2 is FQNNGV. CDR3 length: 17 residues. The CDR3, as DNA: TGTGCCAGCAGCTTAGTCCTCCGGGACCACTCCTACAATGAGCAGTTCTTC. Its protein product is CASSLVLRDHSYNEQFF.

This clone is a singleton in its sample. The sample contains more than one DNA sequence encoding this CDR3. The CDR3: CASSGTSGYNEQFF. The CDR3, as DNA: TGTGCCAGCAGCGGGACTAGCGGCTACAATGAGCAGTTCTTC. The chain carries TRBV2 and TRBJ2-1; TRBD2 matches 11 bases. The germline gives CDR1 SNHLY, CDR2 FYNNEI. V was clipped by 6 bases and J by 3 bases; unmatched bases: 1. The CDR3 is 14 amino acids. The whole variable domain, remainder taken from reference TRBV2 and TRBJ2-1, is EPEVTQTPSHQVTQMGQEVILRCVPISNHLYFYWYRQILGQKVEFLVSFYNNEISEKSEIFDDQFSVERPDGSNFTLKIRSTKLEDSAMYFCASSGTSGYNEQFFGPGTRLTVL.

The chain is built from TRBV28 and TRBJ2-7; tentative D call: TRBD1 (6 bases). Germline V gene data show CDR1 as MDHEN and CDR2 as SYDVKM. The CDR3 covers 10 residues. The DNA of the CDR3 is TGTTCTTCACAGGGCCACGAGCAGTACTTC. Translating it yields CSSQGHEQYF.

A word on this clone: This same CDR3 is encoded by further DNA sequences in the sample. The chain uses TRBV7-9 and TRBJ2-2, with D hard to call. This CDR3 comprises 12 residues. Germline CDR1 and CDR2: SEHNR and FQNEAQ (reference sequence). Trimming pared 5 bases from V and 2 bases from J, leaving 3 bases between. The CDR3 reads CASSRNTGELFF. CDR3 coding DNA: TGTGCCAGCAGCCGTAACACCGGGGAGCTGTTTTTT.

Details on this clone: This probably arose from a read error, given a far larger clone one base away. The V call is TRBV6-5, the J call TRBJ1-5, with D unclear. V gave up 5 bases and J gave up 1 base, with 12 bases separating them. There are 15 residues in the CDR3. Germline V gene sequence: CDR1 MNHEY, CDR2 SVGAGI. For the CDR3, the DNA is TGTGCCAGCAGTGGGTACGGCGGCAGCAATCAGCCCCAGCATTTT. Translation gives CASSGYGGSNQPQHF.

Worth noting for this clone: This could be a read error, since a much larger clone is one nucleotide away. This rearrangement joins TRBV5-1 to TRBJ2-3; 8 bases are a match to TRBD1. Looked up from germline, CDR1 is SGHRS and CDR2 is YFSETQ. J lost 4 bases, V lost 4 bases, and 8 bases had no gene match. This CDR3 region has 15 residues. The CDR3 here is CASSHGQGFSDTQYF. Here the CDR3 DNA reads TGCGCCAGCAGCCACGGACAGGGATTTTCAGATACGCAGTATTTT.

This clone was detected a few times. A read error is likely here: a far larger clone is one base away. This sequence joins TRBV2 and TRBJ1-4, with D possibly matching TRBD1 (5 bases). With 7 bases removed from V and 8 bases from J, the gap between germline ends came to 11 bases. This CDR3 has 12 residues. Germline V CDR1 and CDR2: SNHLY, FYNNEI. CDR3 loop: CASISAGEKLFF. DNA of the CDR3: TGTGCCAGCATCTCAGCAGGGGAAAAACTGTTTTTT.

As to this clone: One end of the junction is discordant with germline, which a read error may explain. The CDR3 loop reads CASSSTGTGIYEQYF. CDR3 DNA: TGTGCCAGCAGTTCAACCGGGACAGGAATCTACGAGCAGTACTTC. The chain has TRBV10-2 and TRBJ2-7; TRBD1 agrees at 8 bases. Germline V lookup: CDR1 WSHSY, CDR2 SAAADI. This CDR3 contains 15 residues.

Comment on this clone: This may be a read error, as it is one base from a much larger clone. Since the CDR3 does not end with the conserved phenylalanine or tryptophan, this likely comes from a read error. The gene calls are TRBV5-4 and TRBJ2-6; the D is unclear. From germline, CDR1 is SGHNT and CDR2 YYREEE (reference sequence). Trimming removed 1 base from V and 1 base from J, with 6 bases in between. There are 15 residues in the CDR3. The CDR3 region is CASSLMESGANVLTS. CDR3 DNA: TGTGCCAGCAGCTTGATGGAATCTGGGGCCAACGTCCTGACTTCC.

This sequence joins TRBV18 and TRBJ2-5; D may be TRBD1 (5 bases). This CDR3 is 15 amino acids long. Germline values: CDR1 KGHSH, CDR2 LQKENI. Trimming took 3 bases from V and 3 from J, leaving 14 bases between them. CDR3 amino acids: CASSPNPGREETQYF. The CDR3 nucleotides are TGTGCCAGCTCACCGAACCCTGGCAGGGAAGAGACCCAGTACTTC.

Turning to this clone: This likely stems from a read error, as it lies one base from a far larger clone. The chain joins TRBV28 to TRBJ2-1; D possibly corresponds to TRBD2 (7 bases). This CDR3 is 17 amino acids long. CDR1 is MDHEN and CDR2 is SYDVKM in the germline V gene. V shed 8 bases and J shed 0 bases, with 20 bases lying between them. The CDR3 sequence is CASHRRGCRGSYNEQFF. The DNA for the CDR3 is TGTGCCAGCCATAGGCGGGGGTGCAGGGGCTCCTACAATGAGCAGTTCTTC.

This sequence joins TRBV28 and TRBJ2-2; the match to TRBD2 covers 9 bases. The CDR3 is 14 residues long. The V and J ends lost 6 bases and 4 bases, in that order; junction bases with no gene match: 3. In germline, CDR1 is MDHEN, CDR2 SYDVKM. The CDR3 region is CASRISGSTGELFF. In DNA form, the CDR3 reads TGTGCCAGCAGAATTAGCGGGAGCACCGGGGAGCTGTTTTTT.

V gene TRBV13 combines with J gene TRBJ2-3, with D tentatively TRBD1 (6 bases). Germline CDR1 reads PRHDT; CDR2 reads FYEKMQ (reference sequence). The CDR3 covers 14 residues. The V gene lost 5 bases and the J gene lost 1 base, with 10 bases spanning the gap. The CDR3 DNA follows: TGTGCCAGCAGCATGCAGGGGCGCACAGATACGCAGTATTTT. Amino acid sequence: CASSMQGRTDTQYF. Full variable domain (missing parts from reference TRBV13 and TRBJ2-3): AAGVIQSPRHLIKEKRETATLKCYPIPRHDTVYWYQQGPGQDPQFLISFYEKMQSDKGSIPDRFSAQQFSDYHSELNMSSLELGDSALYFCASSMQGRTDTQYFGPGTRLTVL.

Only a few counts were recorded for this clone. The chain links TRBV18 to TRBJ1-5, with a tentative D call TRBD1 (5 bases). The CDR3 runs to 16 residues. Per germline, CDR1 KGHSH and CDR2 LQKENI. Trimming stripped 2 bases from V and 2 bases from J, with 13 bases between. The CDR3 sequence: CASSPVGGAGNQPQHF. In DNA form, the CDR3 reads TGTGCCAGCTCACCAGTTGGCGGGGCGGGCAATCAGCCCCAGCATTTT.

In regard to this clone: A far larger clone differs by one base, so this is likely a read error. In the same sample, other DNA sequences code for this CDR3. The rearrangement uses TRBV5-4 and TRBJ1-2; 7 bases are a match to TRBD1. V lost 1 base and J lost 1; bases outside the gene matches: 7. Per germline, CDR1 SGHNT and CDR2 YYREEE (reference sequence). This CDR3 is 16 amino acids long. This chain's CDR3 is CASSLSQGRGNYGYTF. The CDR3 bases are TGTGCCAGCAGCTTGTCACAGGGGAGGGGTAACTATGGCTACACCTTC.